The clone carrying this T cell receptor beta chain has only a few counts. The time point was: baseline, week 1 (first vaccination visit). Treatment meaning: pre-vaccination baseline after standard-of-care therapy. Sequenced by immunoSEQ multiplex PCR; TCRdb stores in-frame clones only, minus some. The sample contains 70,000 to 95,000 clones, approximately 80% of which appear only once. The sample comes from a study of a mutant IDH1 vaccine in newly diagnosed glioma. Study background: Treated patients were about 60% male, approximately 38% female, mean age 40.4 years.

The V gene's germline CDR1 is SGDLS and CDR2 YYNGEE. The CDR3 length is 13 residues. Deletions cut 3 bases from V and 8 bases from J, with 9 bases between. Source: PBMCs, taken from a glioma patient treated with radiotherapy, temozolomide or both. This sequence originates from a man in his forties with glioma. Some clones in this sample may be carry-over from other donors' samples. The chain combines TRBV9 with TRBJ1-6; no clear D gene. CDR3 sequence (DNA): TGTGCCAGCAGCGCCGGCACGGATTCACCCCTCCACTTT. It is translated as CASSAGTDSPLHF.